This T cell receptor (beta chain) came from a study of Ad26.COV2.S vaccination and SARS-CoV-2 variants (dated by TCRdb to the early 2020s). The study in broad terms: Donors in the vaccine arm were drawn from COV1001, a phase I-IIa trial of Ad26.COV2.S in healthy adults that was multicentre, randomized, double-blind and placebo-controlled. The specificity and breadth of SARS-CoV-2-reactive T cell receptors after Ad26.COV2.S vaccination were assessed by TCRbeta repertoire sequencing. Trial participants were randomized into five groups of five: low-dose or high-dose Ad26.COV2.S given once or twice, or placebo on both occasions. Ad26.COV2.S was given intramuscularly at 5x10^10 or 1x10^11 viral particles, as a single shot or as two shots 56 days apart. The TCR-sequenced set comprised approximately 32 samples: approximately 20 Ad26.COV2.S vaccine recipients, 5 placebo recipients and 8 SARS-CoV-2 convalescent individuals. Investigators remained blinded to trial group allocation during experiments and outcome assessment. What the work shows at the level of the full study, not this receptor alone: After vaccination, substantial breadth of spike-specific CD8+ and CD4+ T cell responses was reported. The study was not powered to compare responses between vaccine doses or regimens. The authors noted that total T cell responses may have been underestimated by the TCR breadth and depth analyses. Comparable non-spike TCR breadth was observed between vaccine and placebo recipients, consistent with only spike being contained in the vaccine. Spike-specific TCR breadth was higher in Ad26.COV2.S recipients than in placebo recipients (P = 0.0014).

The immunoSEQ Assay was the method used to sequence TCRbeta CDR3 regions. After extraction, genomic DNA underwent amplification by bias-controlled multiplex PCR, followed by high-throughput sequencing. The authors' analysis ran thus. To quantify the absolute abundance of every unique TCRbeta CDR3 region, sequences were collapsed and filtered. T cell fraction was estimated by normalizing TCRbeta template counts to usable DNA, which was measured by amplifying reference genes present in all nucleated cells. Repertoire TCRs were annotated as SARS-CoV-2-specific when V gene, CDR3 amino acid sequence and J gene were exactly matched to a known reactive TCR set. The reference SARS-CoV-2 TCR set was derived from MIRA and filtered for enrichment in COVID-19-positive ImmuneCODE repertoires, a step that removed public or cross-reactive TCRs. Using the MIRA antigens, annotated TCRs were further analysed by specific ORF or by position within an ORF. Breadth was defined as the number of annotated unique rearrangements divided by the total number of unique productive rearrangements, and depth was defined as the summed frequency of the annotated unique rearrangements. TCR breadth was compared between groups using two-sided Wilcoxon rank-sum tests. The source is immuneACCESS, and TCRdb retained only in-frame sequences with V and J called. Part of the clones is not carried over; for the studies checked, unresolved V genes explain less than half of this, and the remainder is unexplained. The V and J calls and the clone size are those of that table, but D and trimming were determined from the DNA. This sample lists over 400,000 clones; 90% were detected once. Jointly, the top ten make up approximately 4.5% of the sample.

Sample treatment or condition, as interpreted from the label and publication: around 19 received Ad26.COV2.S at low or high dose, single or two shots; five or six received placebo; per-sample allocation not given. For vaccine and placebo recipients, repertoires were sequenced using samples collected on day 63 after the first injection. Between 29 July and 7 August 2020, Cohort 1b enrolled some 25 adults aged 18-55 years at one site in Boston, USA. Ad26.COV2.S consisted of a replication-incompetent adenovirus type 26 vector by which a prefusion-stabilized SARS-CoV-2 spike protein from the original Wuhan strain was expressed. Between the V and J ends, shortened by 5 bases and 6 bases respectively, the junction contains 11 bases. CDR1 and CDR2 (SEHNR, FQNEAQ) derive from the germline V gene (reference sequence). The CDR3 contains 12 residues, cysteine and phenylalanine counted. The DNA shown is the 36-base CDR3, in frame from base 1.

About this clone: Its cognate antigen has yet to be identified. The input lacks base qualities; no much larger clone sits a single base away.

The V gene is TRBV7-9 and the J gene is TRBJ2-7, with TRBD1 tentatively as D gene (5 bases match). The TCR sequence derives from a person aged 18-60 years who received the Ad26.COV2.S COVID-19 vaccine or a placebo. The sequences come from peripheral blood, collected in a trial of Ad26.COV2.S vaccine versus placebo. The DNA sequence is given as TGTGCCAGCAGCGTGGACACGACCGAGCAGTACTTC. Its amino acids are CASSVDTTEQYF.